This entry concerns a single T cell receptor beta chain. These data come from a study of cytomegalovirus exposure and HLA in healthy donors. Researchers ran the PCR with 60 Vbeta and 13 Jbeta primers. This table comes from immunoSEQ multiplex PCR, and its TCRdb copy is limited to in-frame clones, with some not included. Of under 130,000 clones in the sample, just under 80% were seen once. The CDR3 spans 14 residues. The V and J ends lost 5 bases and 6 bases, in that order; junction bases with no gene match: 8. In germline, CDR1 is MDHEN, CDR2 SYDVKM. Material for sequencing was PBMCs. The source of this sequence is a male donor in good health and CMV-seronegative. This chain joins TRBV28 and TRBJ2-7; 9 bases are shared with TRBD1. Here the CDR3 DNA reads TGTGCCAGCAGTCCAGGACAGGGGATTAGCGAGCAGTACTTC. Its translation is CASSPGQGISEQYF. Based on the CDR3 plus reference TRBV28 and TRBJ2-7, the full variable domain is DVKVTQSSRYLVKRTGEKVFLECVQDMDHENMFWYRQDPGLGLRLIYFSYDVKMKEKGDIPEGYSVSREKKERFSLILESASTNQTSMYLCASSPGQGISEQYFGPGTRLTVT.